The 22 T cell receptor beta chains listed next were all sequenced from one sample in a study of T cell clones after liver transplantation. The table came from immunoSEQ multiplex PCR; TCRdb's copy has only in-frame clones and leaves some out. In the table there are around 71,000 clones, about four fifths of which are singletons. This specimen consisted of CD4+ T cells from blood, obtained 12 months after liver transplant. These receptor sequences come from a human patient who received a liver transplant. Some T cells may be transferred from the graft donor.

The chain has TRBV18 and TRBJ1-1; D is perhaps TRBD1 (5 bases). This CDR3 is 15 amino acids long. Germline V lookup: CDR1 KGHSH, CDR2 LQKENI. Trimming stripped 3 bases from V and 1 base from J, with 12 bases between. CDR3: CASSPEQGKNTEAFF. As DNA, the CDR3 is TGTGCCAGCTCACCTGAGCAGGGAAAGAACACTGAAGCTTTCTTT.

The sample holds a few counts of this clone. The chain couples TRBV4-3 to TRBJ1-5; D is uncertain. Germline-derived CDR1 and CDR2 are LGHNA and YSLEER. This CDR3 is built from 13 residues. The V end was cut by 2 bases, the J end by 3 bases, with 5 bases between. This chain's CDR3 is CASSQRFNQPQHF. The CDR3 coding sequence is TGCGCCAGCAGCCAACGATTCAATCAGCCCCAGCATTTT.

This CDR3 is CASSEGQGIYYGYTF. DNA for the CDR3: TGTGCCAGCTCCGAGGGACAGGGGATATACTATGGCTACACCTTC. This chain links TRBV18 with TRBJ1-2, with 10 bases matching TRBD1. V gave up 6 bases and J gave up 3 bases; unmatched junction bases: 7. Germline V gene lookup returns CDR1 KGHSH and CDR2 LQKENI. This CDR3 is built from 15 residues. The full variable domain, completed using reference TRBV18 and TRBJ1-2, is NAGVMQNPRHLVRRRGQEARLRCSPMKGHSHVYWYRQLPEEGLKFMVYLQKENIIDESGMPKERFSAEFPKEGPSILRIQQVVRGDSAAYFCASSEGQGIYYGYTFGSGTRLTVV.

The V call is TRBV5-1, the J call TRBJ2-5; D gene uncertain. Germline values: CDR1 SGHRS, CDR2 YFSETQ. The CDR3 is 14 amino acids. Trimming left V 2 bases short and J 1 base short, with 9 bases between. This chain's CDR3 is CASSFSGGQETQYF. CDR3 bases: TGCGCCAGCAGCTTCTCGGGCGGCCAAGAGACCCAGTACTTC.

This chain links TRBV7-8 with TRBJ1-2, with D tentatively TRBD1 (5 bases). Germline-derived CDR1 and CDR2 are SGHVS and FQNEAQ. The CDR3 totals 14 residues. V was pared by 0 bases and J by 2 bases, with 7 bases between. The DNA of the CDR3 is TGTGCCAGCAGCTTAGCGGGGGACAACTATGGCTACACCTTC. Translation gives CASSLAGDNYGYTF.

In DNA form, the CDR3 reads TGTGCCAGCAGTTTATCCGGCAGGGGCTACGAGCAGTACTTC. Translating it yields CASSLSGRGYEQYF. The V and J genes are TRBV28 and TRBJ2-7; D possibly corresponds to TRBD1 (6 bases). The CDR3 covers 14 residues. Germline CDR1 is MDHEN and CDR2 is SYDVKM. The V end was cut by 1 base, the J end by 3 bases, with 10 bases between.

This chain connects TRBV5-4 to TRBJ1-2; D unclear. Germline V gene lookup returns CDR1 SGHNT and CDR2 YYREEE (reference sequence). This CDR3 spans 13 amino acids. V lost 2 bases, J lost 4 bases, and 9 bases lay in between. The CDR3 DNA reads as TGTGCCAGCAGCTTCTCAAGGACCTATGGCTACACCTTC. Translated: CASSFSRTYGYTF.

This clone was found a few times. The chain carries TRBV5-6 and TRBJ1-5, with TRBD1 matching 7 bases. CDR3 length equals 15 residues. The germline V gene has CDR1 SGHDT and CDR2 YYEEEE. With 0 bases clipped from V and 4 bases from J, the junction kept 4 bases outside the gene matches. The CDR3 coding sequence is TGTGCCAGCAGCTTGGGAGGGGGCCTAAATCAGCCCCAGCATTTT. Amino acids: CASSLGGGLNQPQHF. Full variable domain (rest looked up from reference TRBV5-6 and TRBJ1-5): DAGVTQSPTHLIKTRGQQVTLRCSPKSGHDTVSWYQQALGQGPQFIFQYYEEEERQRGNFPDRFSGHQFPNYSSELNVNALLLGDSALYLCASSLGGGLNQPQHFGDGTRLSIL.

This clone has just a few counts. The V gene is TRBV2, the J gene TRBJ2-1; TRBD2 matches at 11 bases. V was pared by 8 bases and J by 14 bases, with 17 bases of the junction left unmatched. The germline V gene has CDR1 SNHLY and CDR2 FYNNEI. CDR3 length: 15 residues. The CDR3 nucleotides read TGTGCCAGCGGAAGATTAGCGGGAGGGCCGGGGCGAAAGTTCTTC. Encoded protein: CASGRLAGGPGRKFF.

The CDR3 nucleotides read TGCGCCAGCAGCCGCCTCGACAGGGGCGACTATGGCTACACCTTC. It yields the protein CASSRLDRGDYGYTF. V and J are TRBV4-1 and TRBJ1-2, with 8 positions matching TRBD1. J gave up 3 bases and V 4 bases, and 7 bases lay outside the gene matches. The CDR3 is made up of 15 amino acids. Germline assignment: CDR1 MGHRA and CDR2 YSYEKL.

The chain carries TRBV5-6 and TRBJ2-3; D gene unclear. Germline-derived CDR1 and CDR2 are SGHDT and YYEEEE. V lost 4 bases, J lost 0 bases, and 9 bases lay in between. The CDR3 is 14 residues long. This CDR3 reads CASSARWSTDTQYF. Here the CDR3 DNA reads TGTGCCAGCAGCGCCCGGTGGAGCACAGATACGCAGTATTTT.

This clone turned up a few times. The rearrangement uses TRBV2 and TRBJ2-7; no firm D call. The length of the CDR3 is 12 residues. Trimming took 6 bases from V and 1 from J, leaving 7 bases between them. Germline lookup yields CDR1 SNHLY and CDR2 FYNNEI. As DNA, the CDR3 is TGTGCCAGCAGACGCACATCCTACGAGCAGTACTTC. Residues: CASRRTSYEQYF.

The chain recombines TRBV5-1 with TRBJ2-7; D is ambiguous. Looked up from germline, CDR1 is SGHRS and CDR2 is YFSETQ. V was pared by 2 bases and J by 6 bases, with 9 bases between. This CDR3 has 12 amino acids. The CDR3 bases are TGCGCCAGCAGCTTTCCTGAAGGCGAGCAGTACTTC. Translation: CASSFPEGEQYF.

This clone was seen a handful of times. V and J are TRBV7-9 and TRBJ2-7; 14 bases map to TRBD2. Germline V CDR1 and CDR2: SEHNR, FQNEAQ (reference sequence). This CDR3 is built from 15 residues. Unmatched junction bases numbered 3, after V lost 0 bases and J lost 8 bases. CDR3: CASSLAGTSGSKQYF. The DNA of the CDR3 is TGTGCCAGCAGCTTAGCGGGGACTAGCGGGAGTAAGCAGTACTTC.

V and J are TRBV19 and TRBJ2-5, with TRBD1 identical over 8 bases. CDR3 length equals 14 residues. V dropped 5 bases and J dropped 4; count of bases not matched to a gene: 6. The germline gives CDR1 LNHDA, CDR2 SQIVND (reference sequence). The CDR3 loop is CASSVGQGLETQYF. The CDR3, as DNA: TGTGCCAGTAGTGTCGGACAGGGACTAGAGACCCAGTACTTC.

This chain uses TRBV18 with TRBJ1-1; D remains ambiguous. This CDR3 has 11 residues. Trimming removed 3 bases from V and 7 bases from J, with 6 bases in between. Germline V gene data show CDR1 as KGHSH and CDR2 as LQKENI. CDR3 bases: TGTGCCAGCTCACCGAATAGTGAAGCTTTCTTT. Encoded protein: CASSPNSEAFF.

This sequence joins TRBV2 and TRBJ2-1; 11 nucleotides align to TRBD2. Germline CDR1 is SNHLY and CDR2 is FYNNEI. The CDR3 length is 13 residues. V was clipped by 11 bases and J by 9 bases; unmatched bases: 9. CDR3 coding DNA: TGTGCCCGAGGGGGGCTAGCGGGAGGTGAGCAGTTCTTC. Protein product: CARGGLAGGEQFF.

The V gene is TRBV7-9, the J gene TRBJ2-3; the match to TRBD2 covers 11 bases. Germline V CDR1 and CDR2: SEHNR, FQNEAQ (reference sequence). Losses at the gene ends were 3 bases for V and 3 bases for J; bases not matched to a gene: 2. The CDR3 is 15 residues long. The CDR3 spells CASSFTSGSTDTQYF. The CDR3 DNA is TGTGCCAGCAGCTTCACTAGCGGGAGTACAGATACGCAGTATTTT.

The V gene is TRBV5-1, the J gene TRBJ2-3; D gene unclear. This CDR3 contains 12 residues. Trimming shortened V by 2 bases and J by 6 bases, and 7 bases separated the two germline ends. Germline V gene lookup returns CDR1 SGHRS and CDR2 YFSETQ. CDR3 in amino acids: CASSFPPDTQYF. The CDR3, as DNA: TGCGCCAGCAGCTTCCCCCCTGATACGCAGTATTTT. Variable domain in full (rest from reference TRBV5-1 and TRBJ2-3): KAGVTQTPRYLIKTRGQQVTLSCSPISGHRSVSWYQQTPGQGLQFLFEYFSETQRNKGNFPGRFSGRQFSNSRSEMNVSTLELGDSALYLCASSFPPDTQYFGPGTRLTVL.

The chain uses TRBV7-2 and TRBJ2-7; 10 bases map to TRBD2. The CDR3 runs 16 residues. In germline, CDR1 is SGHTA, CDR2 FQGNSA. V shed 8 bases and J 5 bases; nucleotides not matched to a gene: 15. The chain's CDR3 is CASGPYSSGSNDEQYF. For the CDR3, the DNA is TGTGCCAGCGGCCCTTATTCTAGCGGGAGTAATGACGAGCAGTACTTC.

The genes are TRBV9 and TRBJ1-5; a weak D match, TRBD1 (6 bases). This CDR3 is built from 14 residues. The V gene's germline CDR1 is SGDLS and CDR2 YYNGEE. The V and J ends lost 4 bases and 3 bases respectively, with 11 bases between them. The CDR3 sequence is CASSRGDINQPQHF. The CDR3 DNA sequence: TGTGCCAGCAGCCGAGGGGACATCAATCAGCCCCAGCATTTT.

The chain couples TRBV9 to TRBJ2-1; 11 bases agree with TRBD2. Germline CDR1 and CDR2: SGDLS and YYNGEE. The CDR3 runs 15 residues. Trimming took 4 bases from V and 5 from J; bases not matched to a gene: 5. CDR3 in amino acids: CASSTSGSQHNEQFF. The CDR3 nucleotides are TGTGCCAGCAGCACTAGCGGGAGTCAACACAATGAGCAGTTCTTC.